These T cell receptor beta chains were read from a single sample in a study of cytomegalovirus exposure and HLA in healthy donors. The protocol was immunoSEQ multiplex PCR, while the TCRdb copy is restricted to in-frame clones and leaves out a portion. The repertoire includes more than 150,000 clones, 75% to 85% of them detected once, and approximately 1.4% sits in the top ten. Source material: PBMCs. Receptors were obtained from a man aged 18 to 30 in good health and CMV-seronegative. Both conserved end residues are part of each CDR3. The order of the fields is D gene, J gene, V gene, clone size, CDR3 DNA, CDR3 protein. The D gene is left open where the match is weak. Rows may omit the clone size; those that give it use once, few, many or a size class.

d_gene: .; j_gene: TRBJ1-2; v_gene: TRBV7-2; abundance: .; CDR3nt: TGTGCCAGCAGCCAGGGTCAAAACTATGGCTACACCTTC; CDR3aa: CASSQGQNYGYTF
d_gene: .; j_gene: TRBJ2-1; v_gene: TRBV5-6; abundance: .; CDR3nt: TGTGCCAGCAGCTTGGGGCCCCCGAATTACAATGAGCAGTTCTTC; CDR3aa: CASSLGPPNYNEQFF
d_gene: .; j_gene: TRBJ2-7; v_gene: TRBV30; abundance: .; CDR3nt: TGTGCCTGGGCCCCGACAGGATTCTACGAGCAGTACTTC; CDR3aa: CAWAPTGFYEQYF
d_gene: TRBD1; j_gene: TRBJ2-1; v_gene: TRBV5-4; abundance: few; CDR3nt: TGTGCCAGCAGCTCGGGCATCGACAGGGGCGATGAGCAGTTCTTC; CDR3aa: CASSSGIDRGDEQFF
d_gene: TRBD1; j_gene: TRBJ1-3; v_gene: TRBV5-4; abundance: .; CDR3nt: TGTGCCAGCAGCGGAACGGGACAGGGGGGGCTTGGAAACACCATATATTTT; CDR3aa: CASSGTGQGGLGNTIYF
d_gene: .; j_gene: TRBJ2-3; v_gene: TRBV30; abundance: .; CDR3nt: TGTGCCTGGACCCCTACCTCACGCACAGATACGCAGTATTTT; CDR3aa: CAWTPTSRTDTQYF
d_gene: TRBD1; j_gene: TRBJ2-2; v_gene: TRBV4-2; abundance: many; CDR3nt: TGTGCCAGCAGCCTACAGGGGGAGAACACCGGGGAGCTGTTTTTT; CDR3aa: CASSLQGENTGELFF
d_gene: .; j_gene: TRBJ1-2; v_gene: TRBV5-4; abundance: .; CDR3nt: TGTGCCAGCAGCTTGGATTACGGCAGCGGCTATGGCTACACCTTC; CDR3aa: CASSLDYGSGYGYTF
d_gene: .; j_gene: TRBJ2-7; v_gene: TRBV30; abundance: .; CDR3nt: TGTGCCTGGGACAGTAGCTCCTACGAGCAGTACTTC; CDR3aa: CAWDSSSYEQYF
d_gene: .; j_gene: TRBJ2-2; v_gene: TRBV6-7; abundance: .; CDR3nt: TGTGCCAGCAGTTACTCCGGGTGCCCCAACACCGGGGAGCTGTTTTTT; CDR3aa: CASSYSGCPNTGELFF
d_gene: TRBD2; j_gene: TRBJ2-1; v_gene: TRBV6-5; abundance: .; CDR3nt: TGTGCCAGCAGTTTAGCGGGAAGCTACAATGAGCAGTTCTTC; CDR3aa: CASSLAGSYNEQFF
d_gene: TRBD1; j_gene: TRBJ2-5; v_gene: TRBV6-1; abundance: .; CDR3nt: TGTGCCAGCAGTGGCCAGAGCGGGACAGGGAAAGAGACCCAGTACTTC; CDR3aa: CASSGQSGTGKETQYF
d_gene: TRBD1; j_gene: TRBJ2-7; v_gene: TRBV6-5; abundance: .; CDR3nt: TGTGCCAGCAGATCCCTGACAGGGAATCACGAGCAGTACTTC; CDR3aa: CASRSLTGNHEQYF
d_gene: TRBD1; j_gene: TRBJ2-7; v_gene: TRBV5-1; abundance: .; CDR3nt: TGCGCCAGCAGGCCTACCGGGACAGGGGGCCACGAGCAGTACTTC; CDR3aa: CASRPTGTGGHEQYF
d_gene: .; j_gene: TRBJ1-1; v_gene: TRBV19; abundance: .; CDR3nt: TGTGCCAGCCACGAGACACTGATCACTGAAGCTTTCTTT; CDR3aa: CASHETLITEAFF
d_gene: .; j_gene: TRBJ1-4; v_gene: TRBV4-1; abundance: .; CDR3nt: TGCGCCAGCAGCGGACCGAGGGAGTTGATAGTCGAAAAACTGTTTTTT; CDR3aa: CASSGPRELIVEKLFF
d_gene: TRBD2; j_gene: TRBJ2-7; v_gene: TRBV4-1; abundance: .; CDR3nt: TGCGCCAGCAGCCAAGATCCCCTAGCGGGAGGGCCTAGATTTGGTGAGCAGTACTTC; CDR3aa: CASSQDPLAGGPRFGEQYF
d_gene: .; j_gene: TRBJ1-1; v_gene: TRBV11-2; abundance: .; CDR3nt: TGTGCCAGCAGCTTAAGTGGGTCGGTGGACACTGAAGCTCTCTTT; CDR3aa: CASSLSGSVDTEALF
d_gene: TRBD2; j_gene: TRBJ2-7; v_gene: TRBV7-2; abundance: .; CDR3nt: TGTGCCAGCAGCCGGGGGGGGTCTTACCTGCAGTACTTC; CDR3aa: CASSRGGSYLQYF
d_gene: .; j_gene: TRBJ2-7; v_gene: TRBV7-2; abundance: .; CDR3nt: TGTGCCAGCAGCTCCCCGACAAGGGGATACTACGAGCAGTACTTC; CDR3aa: CASSSPTRGYYEQYF
d_gene: TRBD2; j_gene: TRBJ2-5; v_gene: TRBV18; abundance: .; CDR3nt: TGTGCCAGCTCACCAGGGGGGGACCCGACCCAGTACTTC; CDR3aa: CASSPGGDPTQYF
d_gene: TRBD1; j_gene: TRBJ1-5; v_gene: TRBV19; abundance: .; CDR3nt: TGTGCCAGTAGAAGGGACAGCAATAGCAATCAGCCCCAGCATTTT; CDR3aa: CASRRDSNSNQPQHF
d_gene: .; j_gene: TRBJ2-3; v_gene: TRBV11-2; abundance: .; CDR3nt: TGTGCCAGCAGCCCAAACAGGGAGGGAGTTTTGGATACGCAGTATTTT; CDR3aa: CASSPNREGVLDTQYF
d_gene: .; j_gene: TRBJ1-5; v_gene: TRBV5-1; abundance: .; CDR3nt: TGCGCCAGCGGAGGGGCCTCGGTCAATCAGCCCCAGCATTTT; CDR3aa: CASGGASVNQPQHF
d_gene: TRBD2; j_gene: TRBJ2-6; v_gene: TRBV27; abundance: .; CDR3nt: TGTGCCAGCAGTTTTCGACTAGCGGGAATTGAGTCTGGGGCCAACGTCCTGACTTTC; CDR3aa: CASSFRLAGIESGANVLTF
d_gene: TRBD2; j_gene: TRBJ2-1; v_gene: TRBV7-9; abundance: .; CDR3nt: TGTGCCAGCAGCTTAGTCGCGACTAGCGGGAGGGCCGGGTATGAGCAGTTCTTC; CDR3aa: CASSLVATSGRAGYEQFF
d_gene: .; j_gene: TRBJ2-3; v_gene: TRBV19; abundance: .; CDR3nt: TGTGCCAGTAGTATCGGCAGGGGTACAGATACGCAGTATTTT; CDR3aa: CASSIGRGTDTQYF
d_gene: TRBD1; j_gene: TRBJ1-5; v_gene: TRBV6-6; abundance: .; CDR3nt: TGTGCCAGCAGCCCCGGACAGGCCTATAGCAATCAGCCCCAGCATTTT; CDR3aa: CASSPGQAYSNQPQHF
d_gene: .; j_gene: TRBJ2-7; v_gene: TRBV6-6; abundance: .; CDR3nt: TGTGCCAGCAGTTCCCCCCCCTCGCGGGAGCAGTACTTC; CDR3aa: CASSSPPSREQYF
d_gene: .; j_gene: TRBJ2-5; v_gene: TRBV7-6; abundance: .; CDR3nt: TGTGCCAGCAGCTCCCGCCCGAAGGGGCTGGAGACCCAGTACTTC; CDR3aa: CASSSRPKGLETQYF
d_gene: .; j_gene: TRBJ1-6; v_gene: TRBV5-8; abundance: .; CDR3nt: TGTGCCAGCAGCTTGGTGGTGGTTAGCTCCTATAATTCACCCCTCCACTTT; CDR3aa: CASSLVVVSSYNSPLHF
d_gene: TRBD2; j_gene: TRBJ2-7; v_gene: TRBV28; abundance: .; CDR3nt: TGTGCCAACAATGGGGGTAGCGGGATTCCCGATGAGCAGTACTTC; CDR3aa: CANNGGSGIPDEQYF
d_gene: .; j_gene: TRBJ1-2; v_gene: TRBV6-6; abundance: .; CDR3nt: TGTGCCAGCAGTTACTCGTCTCGGGGAGAGGATGGCTACACCTTC; CDR3aa: CASSYSSRGEDGYTF
d_gene: TRBD1; j_gene: TRBJ1-6; v_gene: TRBV6-5; abundance: once; CDR3nt: TGTGCCAGCAGTTCCGACAGGGATTCACCCCTCCACTTT; CDR3aa: CASSSDRDSPLHF
d_gene: .; j_gene: TRBJ2-3; v_gene: TRBV7-6; abundance: .; CDR3nt: TGTGCCAGCAGCCCGGGGAACACAGATACGCAGTATTTT; CDR3aa: CASSPGNTDTQYF
d_gene: TRBD1; j_gene: TRBJ1-1; v_gene: TRBV5-4; abundance: .; CDR3nt: TGTGCCAGCAGCTTGGAGACAGGGAGGAACACTGAAGCTTTCTTT; CDR3aa: CASSLETGRNTEAFF
d_gene: TRBD2; j_gene: TRBJ2-7; v_gene: TRBV5-1; abundance: .; CDR3nt: TGCGCCAGCAGCCCGGGACTAGCGGGCGCCTACGAGCAGTACTTC; CDR3aa: CASSPGLAGAYEQYF
d_gene: TRBD1; j_gene: TRBJ2-7; v_gene: TRBV6-6; abundance: .; CDR3nt: TGTGCCAGCAGTCAGAGAACCGGGACAGGAGGCGAGCAGTACTTC; CDR3aa: CASSQRTGTGGEQYF
d_gene: .; j_gene: TRBJ2-1; v_gene: TRBV4-3; abundance: .; CDR3nt: TGCGCCAGCAGCCAAGCCCCTAGCACAGTCTACAATGAGCAGTTCTTC; CDR3aa: CASSQAPSTVYNEQFF
d_gene: .; j_gene: TRBJ1-5; v_gene: TRBV2; abundance: once; CDR3nt: TGTGCCAGCACCACAGGGCTCAGCAATCAGCCCCAGCATTTT; CDR3aa: CASTTGLSNQPQHF
d_gene: TRBD1; j_gene: TRBJ1-5; v_gene: TRBV15; abundance: .; CDR3nt: TGTGCCACCAGCAGAGGAATAGGACAGGGGATTTCTCAGCCCCAGCATTTT; CDR3aa: CATSRGIGQGISQPQHF
d_gene: .; j_gene: TRBJ2-5; v_gene: TRBV11-2; abundance: .; CDR3nt: TGTGCCAGCAGCTTAGATCCATCCGCAGGAGAGACCCAGTACTTC; CDR3aa: CASSLDPSAGETQYF
d_gene: .; j_gene: TRBJ2-7; v_gene: TRBV6-6; abundance: few; CDR3nt: TGTGCCAGCAGTTTGGAGGGCGGTCCCTACGAGCAGTACTTC; CDR3aa: CASSLEGGPYEQYF
d_gene: .; j_gene: TRBJ1-1; v_gene: TRBV11-2; abundance: .; CDR3nt: TGTGCCAGCAGGCGCACAGGGAAAACTGAAGCTTTCTTT; CDR3aa: CASRRTGKTEAFF
d_gene: .; j_gene: TRBJ2-3; v_gene: TRBV7-9; abundance: .; CDR3nt: TGTGCCAGCGGTTCGGCGGGAAAGGCAGATACGCAGTATTTT; CDR3aa: CASGSAGKADTQYF
d_gene: .; j_gene: TRBJ2-3; v_gene: TRBV6-5; abundance: .; CDR3nt: TGTGCCAGCAGCCCCATTCGGAGTGGGACAGATACGCAGTATTTT; CDR3aa: CASSPIRSGTDTQYF
d_gene: .; j_gene: TRBJ2-3; v_gene: TRBV18; abundance: .; CDR3nt: TGTGCCAGCTCACCAGTAGCGGCTAGCACAGATACGCAGTATTTT; CDR3aa: CASSPVAASTDTQYF
d_gene: TRBD1; j_gene: TRBJ2-7; v_gene: TRBV7-9; abundance: .; CDR3nt: TGTGCCAGCAGCCGAACAGGGACAGGTTTCTACGAGCAGTACTTC; CDR3aa: CASSRTGTGFYEQYF
d_gene: .; j_gene: TRBJ2-5; v_gene: TRBV12-5; abundance: .; CDR3nt: TGTGCTAGTGGTTTGGTACTCGGCGGAATCCAAGAGACCCAGTACTTC; CDR3aa: CASGLVLGGIQETQYF
d_gene: TRBD2; j_gene: TRBJ2-5; v_gene: TRBV7-9; abundance: .; CDR3nt: TGTGCCAGCAGCTCCCGGGAAGGCGGGGGTGGGGAGACCCAGTACTTC; CDR3aa: CASSSREGGGGETQYF
d_gene: .; j_gene: TRBJ1-1; v_gene: TRBV29-1; abundance: .; CDR3nt: TGCAGCGTTGATATGGGTGACAGAGAAGCTTTCTTT; CDR3aa: CSVDMGDREAFF